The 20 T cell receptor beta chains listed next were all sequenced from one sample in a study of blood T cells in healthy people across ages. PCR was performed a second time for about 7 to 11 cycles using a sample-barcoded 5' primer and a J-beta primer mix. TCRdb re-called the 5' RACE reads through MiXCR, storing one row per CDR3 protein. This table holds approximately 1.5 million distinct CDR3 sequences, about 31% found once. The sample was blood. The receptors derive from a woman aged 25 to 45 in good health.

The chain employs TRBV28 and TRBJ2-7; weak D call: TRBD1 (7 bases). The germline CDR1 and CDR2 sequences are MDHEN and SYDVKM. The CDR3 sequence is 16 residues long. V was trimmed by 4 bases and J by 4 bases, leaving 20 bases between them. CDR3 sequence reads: CASSSTYGAGGYEQYF. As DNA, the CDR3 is TGTGCCAGCAGTTCGACCTACGGGGCAGGGGGGTACGAGCAGTACTTC.

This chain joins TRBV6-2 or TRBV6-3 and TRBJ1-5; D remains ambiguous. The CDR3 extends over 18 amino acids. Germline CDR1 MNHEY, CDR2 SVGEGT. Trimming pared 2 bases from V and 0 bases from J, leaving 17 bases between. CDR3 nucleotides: TGTGCCAGCAGTTACGACCCTACAGCTCTTTATAGCAATCAGCCCCAGCATTTT. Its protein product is CASSYDPTALYSNQPQHF.

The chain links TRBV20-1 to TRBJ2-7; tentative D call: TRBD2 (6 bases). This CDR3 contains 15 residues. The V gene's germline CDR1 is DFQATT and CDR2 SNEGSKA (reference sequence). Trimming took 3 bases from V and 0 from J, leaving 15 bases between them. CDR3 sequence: CSARGAGLSSYEQYF. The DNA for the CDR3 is TGCAGTGCTAGGGGAGCGGGTCTTAGCTCCTACGAGCAGTACTTC.

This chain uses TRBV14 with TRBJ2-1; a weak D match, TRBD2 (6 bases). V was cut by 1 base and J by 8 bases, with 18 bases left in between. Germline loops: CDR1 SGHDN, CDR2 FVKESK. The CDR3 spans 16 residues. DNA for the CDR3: TGTGCCAGCAGCCAAGTGGGCGGGACGAACATAGATGAGCAGTTCTTC. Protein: CASSQVGGTNIDEQFF.

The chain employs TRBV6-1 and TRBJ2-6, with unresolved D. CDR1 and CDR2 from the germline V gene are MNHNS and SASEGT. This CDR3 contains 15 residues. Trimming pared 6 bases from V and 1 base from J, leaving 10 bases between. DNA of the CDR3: TGTGCCAGCAGGAACTATAGGTCTGGGGCCAACGTCCTGACTTTC. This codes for CASRNYRSGANVLTF.

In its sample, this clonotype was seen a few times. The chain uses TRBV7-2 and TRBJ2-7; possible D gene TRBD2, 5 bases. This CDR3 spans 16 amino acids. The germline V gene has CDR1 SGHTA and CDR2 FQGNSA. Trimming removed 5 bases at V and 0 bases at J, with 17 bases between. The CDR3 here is CASSPSGVSLSYEQYF. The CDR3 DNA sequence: TGTGCCAGCAGCCCCTCCGGGGTAAGCCTCTCCTACGAGCAGTACTTC.

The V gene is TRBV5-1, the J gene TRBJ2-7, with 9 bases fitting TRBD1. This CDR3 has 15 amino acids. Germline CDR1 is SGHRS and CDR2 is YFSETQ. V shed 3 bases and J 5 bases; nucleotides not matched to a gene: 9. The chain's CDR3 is CASSSAGTGFNEQYF. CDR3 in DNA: TGCGCCAGCAGCTCTGCCGGGACAGGGTTCAACGAGCAGTACTTC.

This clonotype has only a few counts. CDR3 amino acids: CSVEVSLVGGNYGYTF. Written as DNA, the CDR3 is TGCAGCGTTGAGGTTTCCCTGGTGGGCGGCAACTATGGCTACACCTTC. The rearrangement uses TRBV29-1 and TRBJ1-2; D remains unclear. With 3 bases removed from V and 2 bases from J, the gap between germline ends came to 19 bases. There are 16 residues in the CDR3. Germline values: CDR1 SQVTM, CDR2 ANQGSEA.

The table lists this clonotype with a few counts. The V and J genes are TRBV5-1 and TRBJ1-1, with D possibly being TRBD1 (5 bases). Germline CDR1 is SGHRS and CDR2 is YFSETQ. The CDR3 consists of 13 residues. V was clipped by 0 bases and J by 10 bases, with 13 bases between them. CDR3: CASSLDRGGGAFF. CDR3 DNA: TGCGCCAGCAGCTTGGATAGGGGTGGTGGAGCTTTCTTT.

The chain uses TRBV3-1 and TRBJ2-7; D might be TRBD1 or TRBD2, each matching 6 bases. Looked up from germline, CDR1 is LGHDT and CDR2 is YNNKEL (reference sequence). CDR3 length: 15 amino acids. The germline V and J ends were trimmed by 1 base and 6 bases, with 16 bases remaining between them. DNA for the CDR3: TGTGCCAGCAGCCAAGCGGGGGCGGGGAGCGGCGAGCAGTACTTC. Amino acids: CASSQAGAGSGEQYF.

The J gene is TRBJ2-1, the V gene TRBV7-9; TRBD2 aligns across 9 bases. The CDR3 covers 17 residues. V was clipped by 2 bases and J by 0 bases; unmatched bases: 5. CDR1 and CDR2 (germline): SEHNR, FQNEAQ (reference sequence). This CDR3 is CASSLWRGGSSYNEQFF. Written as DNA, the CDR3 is TGTGCCAGCAGCTTATGGCGGGGGGGCTCCTCCTACAATGAGCAGTTCTTC.

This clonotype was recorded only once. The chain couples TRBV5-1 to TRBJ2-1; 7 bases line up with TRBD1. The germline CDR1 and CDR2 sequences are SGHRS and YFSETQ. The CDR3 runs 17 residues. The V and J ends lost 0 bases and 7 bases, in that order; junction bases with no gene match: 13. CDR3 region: CASSLADRPSGRNEQFF. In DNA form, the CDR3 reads TGCGCCAGCAGCTTGGCGGACAGGCCCTCGGGGCGAAATGAGCAGTTCTTC.

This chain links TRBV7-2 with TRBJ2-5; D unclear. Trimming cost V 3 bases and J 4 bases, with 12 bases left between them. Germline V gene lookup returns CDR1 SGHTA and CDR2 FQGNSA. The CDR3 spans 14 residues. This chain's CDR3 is CASSFFGVAETQYF. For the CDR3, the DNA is TGTGCCAGCAGCTTCTTCGGAGTAGCAGAGACCCAGTACTTC.

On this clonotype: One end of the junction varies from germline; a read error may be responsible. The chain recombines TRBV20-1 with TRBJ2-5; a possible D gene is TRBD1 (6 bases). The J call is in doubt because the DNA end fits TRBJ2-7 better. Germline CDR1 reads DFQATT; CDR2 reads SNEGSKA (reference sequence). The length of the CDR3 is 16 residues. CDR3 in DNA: TGTAGTGCCCCACCTCAGACAGGCGTTTTCGCCTACGAGCAGTACTTC. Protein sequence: CSAPPQTGVFAYEQYF.

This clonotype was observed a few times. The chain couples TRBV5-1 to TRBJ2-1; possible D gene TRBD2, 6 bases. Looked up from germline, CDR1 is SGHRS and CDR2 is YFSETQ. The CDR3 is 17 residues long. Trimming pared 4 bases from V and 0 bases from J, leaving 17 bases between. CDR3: CASSPPRAGSSYNEQFF. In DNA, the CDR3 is TGCGCCAGCAGCCCGCCGCGGGCGGGGAGCTCCTACAATGAGCAGTTCTTC.

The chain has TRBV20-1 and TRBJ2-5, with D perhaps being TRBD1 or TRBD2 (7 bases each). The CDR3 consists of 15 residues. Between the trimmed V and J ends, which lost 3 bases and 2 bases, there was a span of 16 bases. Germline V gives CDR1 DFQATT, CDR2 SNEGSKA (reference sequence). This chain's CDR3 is CSASRQGGPQETQYF. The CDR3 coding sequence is TGCAGTGCTAGTAGACAGGGAGGGCCACAAGAGACCCAGTACTTC.

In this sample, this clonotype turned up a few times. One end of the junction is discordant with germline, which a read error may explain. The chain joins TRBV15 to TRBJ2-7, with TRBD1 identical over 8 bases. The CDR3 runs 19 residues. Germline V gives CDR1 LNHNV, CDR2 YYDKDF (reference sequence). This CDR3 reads CATSRDFVKTGAVSYEQYF. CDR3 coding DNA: TGTGCCACCAGCCGAGACTTCGTGAAGACAGGGGCCGTGTCCTACGAGCAGTACTTC.

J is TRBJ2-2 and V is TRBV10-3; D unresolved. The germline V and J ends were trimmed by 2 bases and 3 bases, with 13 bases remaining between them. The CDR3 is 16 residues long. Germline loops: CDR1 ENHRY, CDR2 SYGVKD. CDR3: CAISETRRQYTGELFF. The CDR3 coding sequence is TGTGCCATCAGTGAGACGCGACGGCAGTACACCGGGGAGCTGTTTTTT.

As DNA, the CDR3 is TGTGCCAGCAGCCGGGACTTACAGGACAATGAGCAGTTCTTC. Its protein product is CASSRDLQDNEQFF. The V and J genes are TRBV3-1 and TRBJ2-1, with D possibly being TRBD2 (6 bases). Germline assignment: CDR1 LGHDT and CDR2 YNNKEL (reference sequence). V was trimmed by 4 bases and J by 5 bases, leaving 12 bases between them. This CDR3 is built from 14 residues.

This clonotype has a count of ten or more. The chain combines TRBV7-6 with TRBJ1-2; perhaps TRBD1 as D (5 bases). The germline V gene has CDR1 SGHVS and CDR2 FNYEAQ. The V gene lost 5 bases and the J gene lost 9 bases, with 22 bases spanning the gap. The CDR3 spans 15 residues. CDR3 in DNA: TGTGCCAGCAGCCCAAGTCCGGGGCACAAAGTCAGCTACACCTTC. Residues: CASSPSPGHKVSYTF.